This T cell receptor beta chain was captured in a study of CD8 T cells in ankylosing spondylitis. Study findings and constraints: Clones that were linked to disease were CD8+ and were relatively rare in peripheral blood. Earlier studies detected some motif variants in reactive arthritis synovial fluid and blood.

On this clonotype itself: Antigen specificity is unknown.

For TCR beta, libraries came from quantitative 5'-RACE with molecular barcodes. MiXCR, run by TCRdb on the 5' RACE reads, gives a single entry per CDR3 protein. The table has a few hundred thousand distinct CDR3 sequences, around 20% seen once. V dropped 5 bases and J dropped 5 bases, with 12 bases sitting between them. CDR1 SGHTA and CDR2 FQGNSA come from the germline V gene. This CDR3 has 13 residues. This chain uses TRBV7-2 with TRBJ2-5; tentatively, D is TRBD2 (6 bases). The sequence was obtained from a female donor with ankylosing spondylitis or in good health (not recorded which). Specimen: blood, either unsorted or a sorted T cell fraction (not recorded which). The CDR3 spells CASSQGGGETQYF. Here the CDR3 DNA reads TGTGCCAGCAGCCAGGGAGGAGGGGAGACCCAGTACTTC. Variable domain in full (rest from reference TRBV7-2 and TRBJ2-5): GAGVSQSPSNKVTEKGKDVELRCDPISGHTALYWYRQSLGQGLEFLIYFQGNSAPDKSGLPSDRFSAERTGGSVSTLTIQRTQQEDSAVYLCASSQGGGETQYFGPGTRLLVL.